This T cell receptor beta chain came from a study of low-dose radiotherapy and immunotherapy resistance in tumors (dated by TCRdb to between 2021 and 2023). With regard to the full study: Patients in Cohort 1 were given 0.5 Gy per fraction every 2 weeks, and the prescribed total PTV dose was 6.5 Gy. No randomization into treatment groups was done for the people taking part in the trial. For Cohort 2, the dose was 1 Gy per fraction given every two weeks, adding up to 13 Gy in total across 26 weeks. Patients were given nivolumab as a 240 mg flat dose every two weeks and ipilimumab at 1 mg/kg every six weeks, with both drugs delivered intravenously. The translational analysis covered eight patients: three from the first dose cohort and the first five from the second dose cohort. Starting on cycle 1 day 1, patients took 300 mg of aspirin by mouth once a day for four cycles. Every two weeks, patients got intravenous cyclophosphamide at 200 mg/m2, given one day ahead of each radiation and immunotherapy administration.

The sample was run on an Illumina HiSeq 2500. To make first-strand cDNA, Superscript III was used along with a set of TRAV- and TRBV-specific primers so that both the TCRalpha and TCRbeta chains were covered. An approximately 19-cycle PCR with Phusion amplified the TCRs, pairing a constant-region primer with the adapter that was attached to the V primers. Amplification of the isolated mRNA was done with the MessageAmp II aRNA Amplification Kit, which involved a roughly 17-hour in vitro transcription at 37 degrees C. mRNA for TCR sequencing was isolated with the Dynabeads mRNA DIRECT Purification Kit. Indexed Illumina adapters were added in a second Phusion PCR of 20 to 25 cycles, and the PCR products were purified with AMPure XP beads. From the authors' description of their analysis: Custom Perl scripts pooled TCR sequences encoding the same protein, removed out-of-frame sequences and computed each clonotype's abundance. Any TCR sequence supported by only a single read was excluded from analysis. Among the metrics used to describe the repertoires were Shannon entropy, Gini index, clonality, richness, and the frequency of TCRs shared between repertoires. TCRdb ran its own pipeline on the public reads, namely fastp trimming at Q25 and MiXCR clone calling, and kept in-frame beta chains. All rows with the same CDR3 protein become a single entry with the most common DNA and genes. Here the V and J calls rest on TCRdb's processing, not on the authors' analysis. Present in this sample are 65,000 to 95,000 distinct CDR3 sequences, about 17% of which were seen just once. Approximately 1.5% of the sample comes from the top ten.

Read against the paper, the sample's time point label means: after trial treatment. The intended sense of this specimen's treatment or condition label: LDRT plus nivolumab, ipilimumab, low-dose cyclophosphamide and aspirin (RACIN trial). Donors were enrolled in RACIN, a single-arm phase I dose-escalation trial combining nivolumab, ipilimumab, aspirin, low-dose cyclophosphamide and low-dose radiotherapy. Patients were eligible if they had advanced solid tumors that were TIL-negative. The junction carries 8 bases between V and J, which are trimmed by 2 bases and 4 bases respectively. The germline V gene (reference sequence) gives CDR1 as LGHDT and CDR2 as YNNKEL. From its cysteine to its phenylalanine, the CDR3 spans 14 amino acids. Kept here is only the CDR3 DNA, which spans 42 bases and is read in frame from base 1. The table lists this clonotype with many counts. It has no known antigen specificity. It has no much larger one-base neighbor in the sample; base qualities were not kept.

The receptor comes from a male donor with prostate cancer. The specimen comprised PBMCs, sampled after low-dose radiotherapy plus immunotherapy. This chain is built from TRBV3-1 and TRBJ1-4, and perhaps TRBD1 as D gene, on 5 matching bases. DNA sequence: TGTGCCAGCAGCCAACCGGACAATAATGAAAAACTGTTTTTT. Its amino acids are CASSQPDNNEKLFF.